Listed here is a single T cell receptor beta chain. Data came from immunoSEQ multiplex PCR; TCRdb stores just in-frame clones and leaves some out. The sample lists a few hundred thousand clones; 86% were seen once. The sample originates from a study of blood T cell repertoires in COVID-19. Study-wide context: T cells, B-cell-depleted T cells, or PBMCs provided the cDNA or gDNA that served as material.

The CDR3 totals 15 residues. CDR1 and CDR2 from the germline V gene are SGHDT and YYEEEE. V was pared by 3 bases and J by 5 bases, with 5 bases of the junction left unmatched. Sequencing was done on a sample of peripheral blood. The V gene is TRBV5-6, the J gene TRBJ2-2; TRBD1 matches at 9 bases. The sequence derives from a man aged 18 to 35 with active or convalescent COVID-19. The CDR3 here is CASSWGQGWTGELFF. The DNA for the CDR3 is TGTGCCAGCAGCTGGGGACAGGGATGGACCGGGGAGCTGTTTTTT.